The TCR beta chain under discussion was sequenced for a study of Ad26.COV2.S vaccination and SARS-CoV-2 variants. Losses at the gene ends were 4 bases for V and 8 bases for J; bases not matched to a gene: 1. The CDR3 has 14 amino acids. In germline, CDR1 is MNHEY, CDR2 SVGAGI. Indicated treatment: around 19 received Ad26.COV2.S at low or high dose, single or two shots; about five received placebo; per-sample allocation not given. Sampling was performed 63 days after the first vaccine or placebo injection. The protocol was immunoSEQ multiplex PCR, while the TCRdb copy is restricted to in-frame clones and leaves out a portion. This repertoire shows over 250,000 clones, around 87% found once; its top ten account for approximately 3.4%.

This sequence originates from a person between 18 and 60 years old who received the Ad26.COV2.S COVID-19 vaccine or a placebo. Sample: peripheral blood, taken in a trial of Ad26.COV2.S vaccine versus placebo. V usage is TRBV6-5 and J usage is TRBJ2-1, with 14 bases matching TRBD2. The CDR3 DNA is TGTGCCAGCAGTTCGGGACTAGCGGGAGATGAGCAGTTCTTC. Translating gives CASSSGLAGDEQFF.